This TCR beta chain was profiled in a study of blood T cell repertoires in COVID-19. Followed longitudinally, the Seattle patients had been enrolled during active infection. Trimming took 5 bases from V and 5 from J, leaving 23 bases between them. The CDR3 runs 17 residues. Germline V gene data show CDR1 as SGHAT and CDR2 as FQNNGV. Measured with immunoSEQ multiplex PCR; TCRdb has only the in-frame clones, and not every one. The sample lists a few hundred thousand clones; around 90% were seen once. The material sequenced was peripheral blood. The chain combines TRBV11-2 with TRBJ2-3; possible D gene TRBD2, 6 bases. The TCR comes from a woman aged 50 to 60 with COVID-19, enrolled during active disease. The CDR3 DNA reads TGTGCCAGCAGCCTTCTTGGGATTGGCGGGGAAGGAGATACGCAGTATTTT. Translating it yields CASSLLGIGGEGDTQYF.